The 31 T cell receptor beta chains below come from one sample, sequenced in a study of CD8 T cells in Susac syndrome (dated by TCRdb to about 2019). The library was made by the immunoSEQ multiplex PCR assay. RNA was extracted with the RNeasy kit and roughly 0.5 to 1 ug was reverse transcribed using random hexamers. TCRdb reprocessed the public reads (quality trimming at Q25 with fastp, clone calling with MiXCR) and kept in-frame beta chains. All rows with the same CDR3 protein become a single entry with the most common DNA and genes. This sample lists around 200,000 distinct CDR3 sequences; just under 95% were detected once. The ten largest clones take up around 0.094% of the sample. The specimen was CD4+ T cells from PBMCs. These receptors all stem from a human donor with Susac syndrome.

The V call is TRBV4-1, the J call TRBJ2-7; D is unclear. Germline V lookup: CDR1 MGHRA, CDR2 YSYEKL. The CDR3 loop spans 14 amino acids. Trimming cost V 1 base and J 4 bases, with 11 bases left between them. CDR3 bases: TGCGCCAGCAGCCAAGCTCAAAACAGTTACGAGCAGTACTTC. It translates to CASSQAQNSYEQYF.

The V gene is TRBV5-4, the J gene TRBJ2-3, with unresolved D. The CDR3 totals 15 residues. V lost 0 bases, J lost 4 bases, and 12 bases lay in between. CDR1 is SGHNT, CDR2 YYREEE, per germline (reference sequence). CDR3 DNA sequence: TGTGCCAGCAGCTTGGACCCGGGTCGGTCAGATACGCAGTATTTT. It specifies CASSLDPGRSDTQYF.

V is TRBV5-1 and J is TRBJ2-2, with TRBD1 identical over 8 bases. CDR1 is SGHRS and CDR2 is YFSETQ in the germline V gene. V lost 4 bases and J lost 4; bases outside the gene matches: 3. This CDR3 region has 14 residues. Here the CDR3 DNA reads TGCGCCAGCAGCGCACAGGGGGGCACCGGGGAGCTGTTTTTT. It codes for CASSAQGGTGELFF.

The chain recombines TRBV29-1 with TRBJ1-1; D gene uncertain. Germline V CDR1 and CDR2: SQVTM, ANQGSEA. Deletions cut 7 bases from V and 6 bases from J, with 15 bases between. The CDR3 loop spans 12 amino acids. The DNA of the CDR3 is TGCAGCGCTGGGTCGGGATTCGCTGAAGCTTTCTTT. It specifies CSAGSGFAEAFF.

The rearrangement uses TRBV7-8 and TRBJ1-2; no clear D gene. Germline lookup yields CDR1 SGHVS and CDR2 FQNEAQ. The CDR3 length is 16 residues. V was pared by 2 bases and J by 3 bases, with 16 bases between. The CDR3 region has the DNA TGTGCCAGCAGCTTACACGGAGGTGGGGAAGACTATGGCTACACCTTC. Protein: CASSLHGGGEDYGYTF.

The rearrangement joins TRBV5-6 to TRBJ2-7; TRBD1 aligns across 8 bases. CDR1 and CDR2 (germline): SGHDT, YYEEEE. V dropped 2 bases and J dropped 5; count of bases not matched to a gene: 6. The CDR3 is made up of 14 amino acids. The CDR3 protein is CASSFDRGRNEQYF. CDR3 coding DNA: TGTGCCAGCAGCTTTGACAGGGGTAGGAACGAGCAGTACTTC. Filled out from reference TRBV5-6 and TRBJ2-7, the complete variable domain reads DAGVTQSPTHLIKTRGQQVTLRCSPKSGHDTVSWYQQALGQGPQFIFQYYEEEERQRGNFPDRFSGHQFPNYSSELNVNALLLGDSALYLCASSFDRGRNEQYFGPGTRLTVT.

The CDR3 coding sequence is TGCAGTGCTAATAGCGGGAGAACGTACGAGCAGTACTTC. Translating gives CSANSGRTYEQYF. V usage is TRBV20-1 and J usage is TRBJ2-7, with 9 bases matching TRBD2. The CDR3 is 13 amino acids. The germline V gene encodes CDR1 DFQATT and CDR2 SNEGSKA (reference sequence). Trimming removed 4 bases from V and 4 bases from J; junction bases left unmatched: 5.

The chain employs TRBV5-4 and TRBJ2-3; tentative D call: TRBD1 (7 bases). In germline, CDR1 is SGHNT, CDR2 YYREEE (reference sequence). This CDR3 is built from 14 residues. The V end lost 1 base, the J end lost 5 bases, and 11 bases lay between the germline ends. CDR3 loop: CASSLRQGGDTQYF. The CDR3 nucleotides read TGTGCCAGCAGCTTGCGGCAGGGGGGAGATACGCAGTATTTT.

This chain connects TRBV30 to TRBJ1-2; tentative D call: TRBD1 (6 bases). The V and J ends lost 4 bases and 4 bases respectively, with 22 bases between them. The germline V gene encodes CDR1 GTSNPN and CDR2 SVGIG (reference sequence). The CDR3 sequence is 16 residues long. CDR3 bases: TGTGCCTGGACAGCCCTGGGCAACAGGGTAGGCTATGGCTACACCTTC. This translates into CAWTALGNRVGYGYTF.

The CDR3 loop is CADGGQLNEKLFF. The CDR3, as DNA: TGTGCCGATGGAGGACAGCTAAATGAAAAACTGTTTTTT. The chain has TRBV7-9 and TRBJ1-4; D might be TRBD1 (6 bases). This CDR3 region has 13 residues. CDR1 is SEHNR and CDR2 is FQNEAQ in the germline V gene (reference sequence). Trimming pared 11 bases from V and 5 bases from J, leaving 15 bases between.

V gene TRBV10-3 combines with J gene TRBJ2-3; 13 bases agree with TRBD2. In germline, CDR1 is ENHRY, CDR2 SYGVKD. The V and J ends lost 2 bases and 4 bases, in that order; junction bases with no gene match: 6. This CDR3 region has 17 residues. CDR3 sequence (DNA): TGTGCCATCAGTGAGCGGACTAGCGGGAGACCAGCAGATACGCAGTATTTT. It codes for CAISERTSGRPADTQYF.

This chain links TRBV20-1 with TRBJ2-3, with 7 bases fitting TRBD1. CDR1 DFQATT and CDR2 SNEGSKA come from the germline V gene (reference sequence). Unmatched junction bases numbered 14, after V lost 2 bases and J lost 6 bases. The CDR3 length is 16 residues. The CDR3 reads CSARNPTGAEVDTQYF. The CDR3 region has the DNA TGCAGTGCTAGAAACCCTACAGGGGCCGAGGTCGATACGCAGTATTTT.

This clonotype was detected only once. This chain links TRBV3-1 with TRBJ2-1; 7 bases are shared with TRBD2. The CDR3 covers 15 residues. V was clipped by 5 bases and J by 4 bases; unmatched bases: 8. Germline V CDR1 and CDR2: LGHDT, YNNKEL (reference sequence). The CDR3 protein is CASSRAAGQYNEQFF. The CDR3 bases are TGTGCCAGCAGCAGGGCAGCGGGGCAATACAATGAGCAGTTCTTC.

The chain has TRBV30 and TRBJ2-2, with D hard to call. The germline V gene has CDR1 GTSNPN and CDR2 SVGIG (reference sequence). The CDR3 totals 12 residues. V lost 5 bases and J lost 5, with 9 bases in between. The DNA of the CDR3 is TGTGCCTGGCTCGGACGGACCGGGGAGCTGTTTTTT. The encoded protein is CAWLGRTGELFF.

V usage is TRBV7-3 and J usage is TRBJ1-6, with a weak D call TRBD1 (5 bases). Trimming pared 5 bases from V and 6 bases from J, leaving 14 bases between. This CDR3 is built from 15 residues. CDR1 SGHTA and CDR2 FQGTGA come from the germline V gene. The CDR3 spells CASSLNGGSNSPLHF. DNA for the CDR3: TGTGCCAGCAGCCTTAATGGGGGATCTAATTCACCCCTCCACTTT.

CDR3 in amino acids: CASGPGTGANYGYTF. The CDR3 DNA reads as TGTGCTAGTGGTCCAGGGACAGGGGCCAACTATGGCTACACCTTC. The chain is built from TRBV12-5 and TRBJ1-2; TRBD1 matches 10 bases. The germline gives CDR1 LGHNT, CDR2 FRNRAP. This CDR3 comprises 15 residues. Trimming cost V 5 bases and J 2 bases; bases outside gene matches: 5.

V and J are TRBV20-1 and TRBJ1-5; TRBD1 matches 7 bases. This CDR3 spans 15 amino acids. J gave up 3 bases and V 5 bases, and 10 bases lay outside the gene matches. Germline values: CDR1 DFQATT, CDR2 SNEGSKA (reference sequence). In DNA form, the CDR3 reads TGCAGTGCTGGAAGCCGGACAGGACTCAATCAGCCCCAGCATTTT. This gives the protein CSAGSRTGLNQPQHF.

This chain uses TRBV7-6 with TRBJ2-3; possible D gene TRBD2, 5 bases. The CDR3 is made up of 15 amino acids. Trimming cost V 5 bases and J 2 bases, with 14 bases left between them. Per the germline V gene, CDR1 is SGHVS and CDR2 is FNYEAQ. Written as DNA, the CDR3 is TGTGCCAGCAGCCCGAGGGTTTGGCTCACAGATACGCAGTATTTT. This sequence encodes CASSPRVWLTDTQYF.

V usage is TRBV24-1 and J usage is TRBJ2-1; perhaps TRBD2 as D (6 bases). Trimming pared 9 bases from V and 10 bases from J, leaving 12 bases between. CDR1 is KGHDR and CDR2 is SFDVKD in the germline V gene. The CDR3 contains 11 residues. For the CDR3, the DNA is TGTGCCACCTTCCCGGGAGCCGAGCAGTTCTTC. It translates to CATFPGAEQFF.

This chain's CDR3 is CASSMGQTDVEAFF. The CDR3 region has the DNA TGTGCCAGCAGCATGGGCCAGACAGACGTTGAAGCTTTCTTT. V is TRBV7-9 and J is TRBJ1-1; tentative D call: TRBD1 (5 bases). The V gene lost 5 bases and the J gene lost 7 bases, with 17 bases spanning the gap. CDR3 length: 14 residues. Germline-derived CDR1 and CDR2 are SEHNR and FQNEAQ (reference sequence).

On this clonotype: A read error may produce the germline difference seen at one junction end. This rearrangement joins TRBV7-7 to TRBJ2-5; 9 bases match TRBD2. The CDR3 length is 17 residues. Germline assignment: CDR1 SSHAT and CDR2 FNYEAQ (reference sequence). DNA for the CDR3: TGTGCCAGCAACTTAGGTGTAGCGGGAGCGCCCCAAGAGACCCAGTACTTC. This translates into CASNLGVAGAPQETQYF.

The rearrangement uses TRBV3-1 and TRBJ2-1, with 15 nucleotides matching TRBD2. J gave up 10 bases and V 3 bases, and 4 bases lay outside the gene matches. Per the germline V gene, CDR1 is LGHDT and CDR2 is YNNKEL (reference sequence). The CDR3 spans 15 residues. The CDR3 coding sequence is TGTGCCAGCAGCCAGGACGGGACTAGCGGGAGGGAGCAGTTCTTC. Translation gives CASSQDGTSGREQFF.

The chain is built from TRBV24-1 and TRBJ2-3; no clear D. CDR3 length: 13 residues. V was shortened by 4 bases and J by 2 bases, with 6 bases between the two germline ends. Germline V gene lookup returns CDR1 KGHDR and CDR2 SFDVKD. CDR3 nucleotide sequence: TGTGCCACCAGTGACCCTATCACAGATACGCAGTATTTT. Translated: CATSDPITDTQYF.

The chain is built from TRBV13 and TRBJ1-2; weak D call: TRBD1 (5 bases). Germline V gene sequence: CDR1 PRHDT, CDR2 FYEKMQ (reference sequence). The CDR3 is 14 amino acids. V was trimmed by 4 bases and J by 3 bases, leaving 12 bases between them. In DNA form, the CDR3 reads TGTGCCAGCAGCTCGGACCAGGGACACTATGGCTACACCTTC. This encodes CASSSDQGHYGYTF. The complete variable domain, with remaining parts taken from reference TRBV13 and TRBJ1-2, reads AAGVIQSPRHLIKEKRETATLKCYPIPRHDTVYWYQQGPGQDPQFLISFYEKMQSDKGSIPDRFSAQQFSDYHSELNMSSLELGDSALYFCASSSDQGHYGYTFGSGTRLTVV.

J is TRBJ2-1 and V is TRBV6-2 or TRBV6-3; unclear D gene. Germline CDR1 and CDR2: MNHEY and SVGEGT. With 8 bases removed from V and 6 bases from J, the gap between germline ends came to 17 bases. The CDR3 is made up of 14 amino acids. CDR3: CASLATVPRNEQFF. DNA of the CDR3: TGTGCCAGCTTGGCAACAGTGCCCCGCAATGAGCAGTTCTTC.

The chain's CDR3 is CSARDRSGTGAEEYF. CDR3 bases: TGCAGTGCTAGAGATCGGTCCGGGACAGGGGCGGAGGAGTACTTC. The rearrangement links TRBV20-1 to TRBJ2-5; the match to TRBD1 covers 10 bases. V trimming: 0 bases; J trimming: 12 bases; junction bases outside the gene matches: 13. There are 15 residues in the CDR3. Germline CDR1 is DFQATT and CDR2 is SNEGSKA (reference sequence).

The chain uses TRBV20-1 and TRBJ1-2; a possible D gene is TRBD1 (5 bases). Germline CDR1 is DFQATT and CDR2 is SNEGSKA (reference sequence). The CDR3 consists of 11 residues. V gave up 6 bases and J gave up 4 bases, with 9 bases separating them. The CDR3 spells CSAGESYGYTF. The CDR3 nucleotides are TGCAGTGCAGGGGAAAGCTATGGCTACACCTTC.

The chain uses TRBV4-2 and TRBJ1-2; possibly TRBD1 for D (6 bases). V lost 1 base to trimming and J lost 7 bases, with 22 bases between them. This CDR3 has 17 amino acids. CDR1 and CDR2 from the germline V gene are LGHNA and YNFKEQ. The CDR3 region is CASSQVGGGHPISGYTF. The CDR3 region has the DNA TGTGCCAGCAGCCAAGTCGGGGGCGGACACCCGATAAGTGGCTACACCTTC.

The gene calls are TRBV13 and TRBJ1-4; TRBD1 is a possible D gene (5 bases). This CDR3 has 13 residues. With 5 bases removed from V and 7 bases from J, the gap between germline ends came to 11 bases. Germline CDR1 and CDR2: PRHDT and FYEKMQ (reference sequence). CDR3 sequence (DNA): TGTGCCAGCAGCGCGGGGCGGGGTGAAAAACTGTTTTTT. This gives the protein CASSAGRGEKLFF.

V usage is TRBV20-1 and J usage is TRBJ2-7, with 12 bases lining up with TRBD2. Germline V gene sequence: CDR1 DFQATT, CDR2 SNEGSKA (reference sequence). The ends lost 2 bases at V and 3 bases at J; junction bases unmatched: 5. This CDR3 region has 15 residues. CDR3 protein: CSARPLLAGGYEQYF. DNA for the CDR3: TGCAGTGCTAGACCTTTACTAGCGGGAGGCTACGAGCAGTACTTC.

This sequence joins TRBV29-1 and TRBJ2-2; 12 nucleotides line up with TRBD2. Germline V gene data show CDR1 as SQVTM and CDR2 as ANQGSEA. CDR3 length: 14 amino acids. The ends lost 5 bases at V and 6 bases at J; junction bases unmatched: 4. As DNA, the CDR3 is TGCAGCGTTCGACTAGCGGGAGTGGCCGGGGAGCTGTTTTTT. Protein: CSVRLAGVAGELFF.